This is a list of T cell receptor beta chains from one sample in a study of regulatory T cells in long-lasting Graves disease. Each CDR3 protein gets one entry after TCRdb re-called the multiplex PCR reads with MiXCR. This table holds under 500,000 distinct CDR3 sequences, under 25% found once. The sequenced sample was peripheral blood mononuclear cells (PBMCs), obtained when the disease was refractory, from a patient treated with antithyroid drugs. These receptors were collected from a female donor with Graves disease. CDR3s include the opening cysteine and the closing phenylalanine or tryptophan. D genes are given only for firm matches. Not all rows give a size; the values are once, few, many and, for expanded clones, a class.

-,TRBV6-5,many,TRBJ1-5,TGTGCCAGCAGTTACTCGGGGAGCAGGGCTCGTCAGCCCCAGCATTTT,CASSYSGSRARQPQHF
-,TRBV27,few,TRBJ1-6,TGTGCCAGCAGTTGGTTATCCCAGGGTTCAGGTGGATCACCCCTCCACTTT,CASSWLSQGSGGSPLHF
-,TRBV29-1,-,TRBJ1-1,TGCAGCGTTGCCCCTGCGGGGGGCCGGACTGAAGCTTTCTTT,CSVAPAGGRTEAFF
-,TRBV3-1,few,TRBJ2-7,TGTGCCAGCAGCCAAGGGTCCGACATCGAGCAGTACTTC,CASSQGSDIEQYF
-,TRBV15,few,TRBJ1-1,TGTGCCACCAGCAGAGGGGGTCAAAGGGTATACACTGAAGCTTTCTTT,CATSRGGQRVYTEAFF
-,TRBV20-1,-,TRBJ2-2,TGCAGTGCTAGAGATAAGGTGGTCGGGGAGCTGTTTTTT,CSARDKVVGELFF
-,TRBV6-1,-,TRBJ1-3,TGTGCCAGCAGGTCGGTCAGGGTGCGTGGAGGAAACACCATATATTTT,CASRSVRVRGGNTIYF
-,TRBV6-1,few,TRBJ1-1,TGTGCCAGCAATAACTTACAGGGTCCGAACACTGAAGCTTTCTTT,CASNNLQGPNTEAFF
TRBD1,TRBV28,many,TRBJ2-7,TGTGCCAGCAGTGCCGGGACAGGGGCCTACGAGCAGTACTTC,CASSAGTGAYEQYF
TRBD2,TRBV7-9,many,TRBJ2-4,TGTGCCAGCAGCTATACTAGCGGCGGAGCCAAAAACATTCAGTACTTC,CASSYTSGGAKNIQYF
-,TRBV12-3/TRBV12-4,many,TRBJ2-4,TGTGCCGTCAAGGGGCAAAACATTCAGTACTTC,CAVKGQNIQYF
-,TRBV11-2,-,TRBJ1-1,TGTGCCAGCAGGCGCCCTGGGGGGCGGAACACTGAAGCTTTCTTT,CASRRPGGRNTEAFF
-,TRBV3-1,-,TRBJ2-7,TGTGCCAGCAGTGAGGGGTCAACCTACGAGCAGTACTTC,CASSEGSTYEQYF
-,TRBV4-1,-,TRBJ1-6,TGCGCCAGCAGCCACCCCCTCACAGATAATGATTCACCCCTCCACTTT,CASSHPLTDNDSPLHF